What follows describes a single T cell receptor beta chain. Naive CD8 populations comprised CD45RO-negative cells positively selected for CCR7, excluding terminally differentiated effector memory CD45RA+ cells. The data were obtained in a study of shared clonotypes between healthy human individuals. The CDR3 consists of 13 residues. The V end lost 1 base, the J end lost 1 base, and 6 bases lay between the germline ends. The germline V gene encodes CDR1 SGHDT and CDR2 YYEEEE. The data were produced by immunoSEQ multiplex PCR, yet TCRdb's version contains in-frame clones alone and is incomplete. This sample has 2 million or so clones; about 95% occur once, and the top ten carry roughly 1.1%.

The origin of this receptor is a man aged 18 to 30 in good health. The sequenced material came from naive CD8+ T cells sorted from blood. This chain links TRBV5-6 with TRBJ2-7; possible D gene TRBD2, 5 bases. CDR3 in DNA: TGTGCCAGCAGCTTGTGGACTTCCTACGAGCAGTACTTC. Protein product: CASSLWTSYEQYF.